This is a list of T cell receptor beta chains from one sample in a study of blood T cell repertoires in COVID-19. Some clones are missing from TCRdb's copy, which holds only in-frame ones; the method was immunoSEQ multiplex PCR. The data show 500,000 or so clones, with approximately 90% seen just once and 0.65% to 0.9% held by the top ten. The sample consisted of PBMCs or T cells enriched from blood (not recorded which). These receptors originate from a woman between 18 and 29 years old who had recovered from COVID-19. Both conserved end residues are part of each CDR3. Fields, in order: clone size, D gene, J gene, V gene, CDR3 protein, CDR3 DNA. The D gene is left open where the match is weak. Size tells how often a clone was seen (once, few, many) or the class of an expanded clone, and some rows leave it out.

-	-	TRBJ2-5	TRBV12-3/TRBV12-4	CASSSPGGETQYF	TGTGCCAGCAGCTCACCAGGAGGAGAGACCCAGTACTTC
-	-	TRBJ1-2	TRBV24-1	CATSGPGMGASGYTF	TGTGCCACCAGTGGCCCAGGGATGGGCGCGAGTGGCTACACCTTC
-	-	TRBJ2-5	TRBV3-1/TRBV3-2	CASSTSQETQYF	TGTGCCAGCAGCACATCTCAAGAGACCCAGTACTTC
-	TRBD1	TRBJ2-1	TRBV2	CASEGDRSYNEQFF	TGTGCCAGCGAGGGGGACAGGAGCTACAATGAGCAGTTCTTC
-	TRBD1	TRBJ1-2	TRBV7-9	CASSSGQGASNYGYTF	TGTGCCAGCAGCTCCGGACAGGGGGCTTCTAACTATGGCTACACCTTC
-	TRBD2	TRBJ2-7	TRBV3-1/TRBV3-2	CASSQGEGSPYEQYF	TGTGCCAGCAGCCAAGGGGAGGGGTCTCCCTACGAGCAGTACTTC
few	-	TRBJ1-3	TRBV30	CAWSAQTTYSGNTIYF	TGTGCCTGGAGTGCCCAAACTACTTACTCTGGAAACACCATATATTTT
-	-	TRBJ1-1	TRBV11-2	CASSPPTGIPEAFF	TGTGCCAGCAGCCCCCCCACAGGGATACCTGAAGCTTTCTTT
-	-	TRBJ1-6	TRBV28	CASSLGRANSPLHF	TGTGCCAGCAGTTTAGGCAGGGCAAATTCACCCCTCCACTTT
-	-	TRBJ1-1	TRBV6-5	CASSYQGQSEAFF	TGTGCCAGCAGTTACCAAGGACAGAGTGAAGCTTTCTTT
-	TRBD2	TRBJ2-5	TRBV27	CASSPVSGGHKTQYF	TGTGCCAGCAGTCCTGTCTCGGGGGGGCACAAGACCCAGTACTTC
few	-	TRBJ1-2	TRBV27	CASSPWGEYGYTF	TGTGCCAGCAGTCCGTGGGGGGAGTATGGCTACACCTTC
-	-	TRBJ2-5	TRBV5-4	CASSADYFQETQYF	TGTGCCAGCAGCGCCGACTACTTCCAAGAGACCCAGTACTTC
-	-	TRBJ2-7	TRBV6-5	CASSITGFNYEQYF	TGTGCCAGCAGCATCACAGGGTTCAACTACGAGCAGTACTTC
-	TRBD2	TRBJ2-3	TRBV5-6	CASSLAGRYTDTQYF	TGTGCCAGCAGCTTGGCCGGGAGGTACACAGATACGCAGTATTTT
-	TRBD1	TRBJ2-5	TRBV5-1	CASSSGQGGETQYF	TGCGCCAGCAGCTCGGGACAGGGTGGGGAGACCCAGTACTTC
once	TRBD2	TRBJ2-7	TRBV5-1	CASSTSSGGVEQYF	TGCGCCAGCAGCACTTCTAGCGGGGGGGTCGAGCAGTACTTC
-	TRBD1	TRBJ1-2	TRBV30	CAWSVRGTGSGYTF	TGTGCCTGGAGTGTACGGGGGACAGGGAGCGGCTACACCTTC
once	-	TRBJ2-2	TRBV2	CASMRTGELFF	TGTGCCAGCATGCGTACCGGGGAGCTGTTTTTT
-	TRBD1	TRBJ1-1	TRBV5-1	CASSFRTGGENTEAFF	TGCGCCAGCAGCTTCCGGACAGGGGGCGAGAACACTGAAGCTTTCTTT
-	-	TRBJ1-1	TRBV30	CAWRGLGGEGTEAFF	TGTGCCTGGAGGGGCCTAGGGGGAGAAGGCACTGAAGCTTTCTTT
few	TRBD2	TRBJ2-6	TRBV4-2	CASSQDPPPLAGGSSGANVLTF	TGTGCCAGCAGCCAAGACCCACCCCCTCTAGCGGGGGGATCCTCTGGGGCCAACGTCCTGACTTTC
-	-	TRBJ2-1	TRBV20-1	CSASIIPRGYNEQFF	TGCAGTGCTAGTATCATTCCGAGAGGCTACAATGAGCAGTTCTTC
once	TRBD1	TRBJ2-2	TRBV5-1	CASSFLEGQGTGELFF	TGCGCCAGCAGCTTCCTAGAGGGACAGGGGACCGGGGAGCTGTTTTTT
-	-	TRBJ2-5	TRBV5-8	CASNRQSLETQYF	TGTGCCAGCAACCGACAGAGCCTAGAGACCCAGTACTTC
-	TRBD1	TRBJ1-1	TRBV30	CAWSESGGEAFF	TGTGCCTGGAGTGAGTCAGGGGGTGAAGCTTTCTTT
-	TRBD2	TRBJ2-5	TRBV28	CASSLYPSGGETQYF	TGTGCCAGCAGTTTATATCCTAGCGGGGGAGAGACCCAGTACTTC
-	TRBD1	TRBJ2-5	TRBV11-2	CASSLASGGEETQYF	TGTGCCAGCAGCTTGGCCTCAGGGGGTGAAGAGACCCAGTACTTC
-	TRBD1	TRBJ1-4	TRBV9	CASSVGGQVVEKLFF	TGTGCCAGCAGCGTAGGGGGACAGGTCGTGGAAAAACTGTTTTTT
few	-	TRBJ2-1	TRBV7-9	CASSSRDNYNEQFF	TGTGCCAGCAGCTCCCGGGACAACTACAATGAGCAGTTCTTC
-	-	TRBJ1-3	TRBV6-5	CATSTSGGNTIYF	TGTGCCACAAGTACCTCGGGTGGAAACACCATATATTTT
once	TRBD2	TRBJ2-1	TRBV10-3	CAISDPGGKGKEDEQFF	TGTGCCATCAGTGACCCCGGGGGGAAGGGGAAGGAGGATGAGCAGTTCTTC
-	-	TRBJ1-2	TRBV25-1	CASSPPGGLDYGYTF	TGTGCCAGCAGCCCGCCGGGAGGGCTGGACTATGGCTACACCTTC
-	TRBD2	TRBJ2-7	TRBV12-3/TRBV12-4	CASSLTLAGGWRF	TGTGCCAGCAGTCTGACTCTAGCGGGGGGTTGGAGATTC
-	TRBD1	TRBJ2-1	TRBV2	CASSAQGLTYNEQFF	TGTGCCAGCAGTGCACAGGGGTTAACCTACAATGAGCAGTTCTTC
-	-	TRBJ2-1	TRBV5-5	CASSLGGTLYNEQFF	TGTGCCAGCAGCTTAGGAGGGACCCTCTACAATGAGCAGTTCTTC
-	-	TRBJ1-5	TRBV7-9	CASSLGTSDQPQHF	TGTGCCAGCAGCTTAGGGACTTCGGATCAGCCCCAGCATTTT
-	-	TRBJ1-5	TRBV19	CASSITEGNQPQHF	TGTGCCAGTAGTATCACGGAGGGCAATCAGCCCCAGCATTTT
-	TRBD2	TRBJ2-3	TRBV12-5	CASALGGIADTQYF	TGTGCTAGTGCCCTCGGGGGGATCGCAGATACGCAGTATTTT
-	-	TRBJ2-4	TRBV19	CATGVGGNIQYF	TGTGCCACTGGGGTCGGAGGAAACATTCAGTACTTC
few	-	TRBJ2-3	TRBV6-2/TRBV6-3	CASSPAADTQYF	TGTGCCAGCAGCCCCGCGGCGGATACGCAGTATTTT
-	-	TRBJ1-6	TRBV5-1	CASSLARQEGVLASPLHF	TGCGCCAGCAGCTTGGCACGGCAGGAGGGAGTCCTCGCTTCACCCCTCCACTTT
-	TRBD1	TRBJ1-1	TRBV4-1	CASSQTGGNTEAFF	TGCGCCAGCAGCCAAACAGGGGGGAACACTGAAGCTTTCTTT
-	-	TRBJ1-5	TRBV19	CASRRVREVDNQPQHF	TGTGCCAGCCGGAGGGTTCGGGAGGTCGACAATCAGCCCCAGCATTTT
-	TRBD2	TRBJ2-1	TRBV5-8	CASSLVVVLAGARGEQFF	TGTGCCAGCAGCTTGGTCGTCGTCCTAGCGGGGGCCCGGGGAGAGCAGTTCTTC
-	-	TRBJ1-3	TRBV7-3	CASSRSVGNTIYF	TGTGCCAGCAGCCGCTCGGTTGGAAACACCATATATTTT
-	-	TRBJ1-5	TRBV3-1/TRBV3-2	CASSQVIGQPQHF	TGTGCCAGCAGCCAAGTAATCGGTCAGCCCCAGCATTTT
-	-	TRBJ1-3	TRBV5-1	CASADSSSGNTIYF	TGCGCCAGCGCGGACTCAAGCTCTGGAAACACCATATATTTT
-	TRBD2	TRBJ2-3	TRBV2	CASIDAGGGSTDTQYF	TGTGCCAGCATAGACGCGGGCGGGGGTAGCACAGATACGCAGTATTTT
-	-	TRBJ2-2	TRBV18	CASSPMGRIYASPGELFF	TGTGCCAGCTCCCCAATGGGCCGAATTTACGCCTCCCCCGGGGAGCTGTTTTTT
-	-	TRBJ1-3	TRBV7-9	CASSPIGRTSGNTIYF	TGTGCCAGCAGCCCAATCGGGAGGACCTCTGGAAACACCATATATTTT
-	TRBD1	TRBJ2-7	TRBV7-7	CASSLHRGPPYEQYF	TGTGCCAGCAGCTTACACAGGGGGCCACCCTACGAGCAGTACTTC
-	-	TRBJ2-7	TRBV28	CASSFPGGPSDEQYF	TGTGCCAGCAGTTTTCCGGGGGGCCCCTCGGACGAGCAGTACTTC
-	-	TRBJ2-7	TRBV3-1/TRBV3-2	CASSPPGRSGEQYF	TGTGCCAGCAGCCCCCCAGGGAGGTCCGGGGAGCAGTACTTC
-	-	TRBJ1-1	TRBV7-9	CASSSAGGNTEAFF	TGTGCCAGCAGCTCTGCCGGAGGGAACACTGAAGCTTTCTTT